A single sample gave rise to the 26 T cell receptor beta chains below, sequenced in a study of blood T cell repertoires in COVID-19. Sequencing was performed with immunoSEQ multiplex PCR; in TCRdb, only in-frame clones are kept and a portion is missing. Among 110,000 to 150,000 clones, 75% to 85% were seen once, and the ten largest hold around 3.4%. Sequencing was performed on peripheral blood. The source of these receptors is a man between 65 and 79 years old who had recovered from COVID-19.

The chain joins TRBV4-3 to TRBJ2-7; 7 nucleotides match TRBD2. The germline V gene has CDR1 LGHNA and CDR2 YSLEER. With 2 bases clipped from V and 3 bases from J, the junction kept 13 bases outside the gene matches. The CDR3 totals 17 residues. This CDR3 is CASSQILGGSSGYEQYF. DNA for the CDR3: TGCGCCAGCAGCCAAATTCTGGGAGGGTCTAGCGGCTACGAGCAGTACTTC.

This clone appeared many times. The rearrangement uses TRBV18 and TRBJ2-5, with TRBD2 as a possible D gene (5 bases). CDR3 length: 14 amino acids. CDR1 and CDR2 from the germline V gene are KGHSH and LQKENI. The germline V and J ends were trimmed by 5 bases and 1 base, with 11 bases remaining between them. In DNA, the CDR3 is TGTGCCAGCTCATTACGGCGGGCCCAAGAGACCCAGTACTTC. Protein: CASSLRRAQETQYF.

The V gene is TRBV2, the J gene TRBJ2-7, with D tentatively TRBD2 (6 bases). Between the trimmed V and J ends, which lost 1 base and 3 bases, there was a span of 16 bases. This CDR3 is 16 amino acids long. Per germline, CDR1 SNHLY and CDR2 FYNNEI. The DNA for the CDR3 is TGTGCCAGCAGTGAAGTCGGGGGTATGAGCGGCTACGAGCAGTACTTC. The encoded protein is CASSEVGGMSGYEQYF.

This clone was found a few times. This chain uses TRBV7-2 with TRBJ2-7; 7 nucleotides align to TRBD2. The CDR3 sequence is 18 residues long. Germline trimming cut 1 base from V and 4 bases from J; bases unmatched to any gene: 16. Germline lookup yields CDR1 SGHTA and CDR2 FQGNSA. The CDR3 DNA is TGTGCCAGCAGCTTAGAGGGTTTTGGGAGGACTAGGCTGTACGAGCAGTACTTC. Residues: CASSLEGFGRTRLYEQYF.

This clone came up once. The chain employs TRBV9 and TRBJ2-3; a weak D match, TRBD2 (6 bases). Trimming removed 0 bases from V and 1 base from J, with 15 bases in between. Per the germline V gene, CDR1 is SGDLS and CDR2 is YYNGEE. CDR3 size: 17 residues. CDR3 in DNA: TGTGCCAGCAGCGTAGCTGCCTGGCCTAGCGGCACAGATACGCAGTATTTT. It yields the protein CASSVAAWPSGTDTQYF. Full variable domain (missing parts from reference TRBV9 and TRBJ2-3): DSGVTQTPKHLITATGQRVTLRCSPRSGDLSVYWYQQSLDQGLQFLIQYYNGEERAKGNILERFSAQQFPDLHSELNLSSLELGDSALYFCASSVAAWPSGTDTQYFGPGTRLTVL.

The chain has TRBV10-3 and TRBJ1-1; D gene uncertain. Trimming cost V 0 bases and J 4 bases, with 6 bases left between them. The CDR3 totals 13 residues. Germline V gene lookup returns CDR1 ENHRY and CDR2 SYGVKD. CDR3 coding DNA: TGTGCCATCAGTGAGTCCCCAGGCACTGAAGCTTTCTTT. Protein: CAISESPGTEAFF.

This rearrangement joins TRBV5-4 to TRBJ2-7; 7 bases are a match to TRBD1. CDR3 length: 14 amino acids. The V and J ends lost 4 bases and 2 bases, in that order; junction bases with no gene match: 6. Per germline, CDR1 SGHNT and CDR2 YYREEE (reference sequence). DNA for the CDR3: TGTGCCAGCAGCAGAGAGGGGGCAACCTACGAGCAGTACTTC. Encoded protein: CASSREGATYEQYF. Variable domain in full (rest from reference TRBV5-4 and TRBJ2-7): ETGVTQSPTHLIKTRGQQVTLRCSSQSGHNTVSWYQQALGQGPQFIFQYYREEENGRGNFPPRFSGLQFPNYSSELNVNALELDDSALYLCASSREGATYEQYFGPGTRLTVT.

The sample holds many counts of this clone. V gene TRBV7-9 combines with J gene TRBJ2-5; no definite D call. Germline CDR1 and CDR2: SEHNR and FQNEAQ (reference sequence). Trimming removed 4 bases from V and 5 bases from J, with 14 bases in between. The CDR3 consists of 14 residues. The CDR3 coding sequence is TGTGCCAGCAGCTCTCGACTCTCAACGGAGACCCAGTACTTC. Translation gives CASSSRLSTETQYF. Complete variable domain (other parts from reference TRBV7-9 and TRBJ2-5): DTGVSQNPRHKITKRGQNVTFRCDPISEHNRLYWYRQTLGQGPEFLTYFQNEAQLEKSRLLSDRFSAERPKGSFSTLEIQRTEQGDSAMYLCASSSRLSTETQYFGPGTRLLVL.

The V gene is TRBV11-2, the J gene TRBJ2-1; 7 bases match TRBD1. This CDR3 is built from 15 residues. Germline lookup yields CDR1 SGHAT and CDR2 FQNNGV. Trimming cost V 5 bases and J 8 bases; bases outside gene matches: 12. CDR3 region: CASSRGQAPSDEQFF. The CDR3 DNA reads as TGTGCCAGCAGCCGAGGACAGGCTCCCTCTGATGAGCAGTTCTTC.

The V call is TRBV7-9, the J call TRBJ1-4, with a weak D call TRBD1 (5 bases). This CDR3 has 13 amino acids. Trimming stripped 5 bases from V and 4 bases from J, with 8 bases between. Looked up from germline, CDR1 is SEHNR and CDR2 is FQNEAQ (reference sequence). For the CDR3, the DNA is TGTGCCAGCAGCCCGGGGGTTAATGAAAAACTGTTTTTT. This translates into CASSPGVNEKLFF.

This rearrangement joins TRBV19 to TRBJ1-2; D perhaps matches TRBD1 (6 bases). Germline CDR1 LNHDA, CDR2 SQIVND (reference sequence). This CDR3 comprises 16 residues. Trimming stripped 7 bases from V and 4 bases from J, with 22 bases between. CDR3 coding DNA: TGTGCCAGTAAACCGGGACAAACCCGAAACCTCTATGGCTACACCTTC. It yields the protein CASKPGQTRNLYGYTF.

This rearrangement joins TRBV12-5 to TRBJ2-2; 9 nucleotides align to TRBD2. The CDR3 consists of 22 residues. The J segment lost 4 bases and the V segment lost 0 bases, leaving 21 bases of the junction unmatched. Germline V gene lookup returns CDR1 LGHNT and CDR2 FRNRAP. CDR3 sequence (DNA): TGTGCTAGTGGTTTGGTACTCAGACAGGGAAGGACTAGCGAGTCAAGCACCGGGGAGCTGTTTTTT. Protein: CASGLVLRQGRTSESSTGELFF.

This clone was seen only once. The chain has TRBV11-2 and TRBJ2-5, with 7 nucleotides matching TRBD1. CDR3 size: 15 residues. Trimming took 6 bases from V and 1 from J; bases not matched to a gene: 8. From germline, CDR1 is SGHAT and CDR2 FQNNGV. CDR3 region: CASSQNRGVQETQYF. The CDR3 bases are TGTGCCAGCAGTCAAAACAGGGGTGTCCAAGAGACCCAGTACTTC.

The chain has TRBV19 and TRBJ2-1; 13 bases fit TRBD2. The CDR3 has 15 amino acids. V dropped 5 bases and J dropped 9; count of bases not matched to a gene: 7. Germline V gene lookup returns CDR1 LNHDA and CDR2 SQIVND (reference sequence). Here the CDR3 reads CASSAGLAGESEQFF. The CDR3, as DNA: TGTGCCAGTAGTGCTGGACTAGCGGGAGAATCTGAGCAGTTCTTC. Filled out from reference TRBV19 and TRBJ2-1, the complete variable domain reads DGGITQSPKYLFRKEGQNVTLSCEQNLNHDAMYWYRQDPGQGLRLIYYSQIVNDFQKGDIAEGYSVSREKKESFPLTVTSAQKNPTAFYLCASSAGLAGESEQFFGPGTRLTVL.

Remarks on this clone: This specimen includes other DNA sequences encoding the same CDR3. The V gene is TRBV5-1, the J gene TRBJ2-7, with D perhaps TRBD2 (5 bases). The V gene lost 0 bases and the J gene lost 1 base, with 8 bases spanning the gap. CDR1 is SGHRS and CDR2 is YFSETQ in the germline V gene. There are 14 residues in the CDR3. The CDR3 loop is CASSLASGSYEQYF. The CDR3 DNA reads TGCGCCAGCAGCTTGGCCAGCGGATCCTACGAGCAGTACTTC.

The rearrangement links TRBV12-5 to TRBJ2-1; no firm D call. Germline V gene data show CDR1 as LGHNT and CDR2 as FRNRAP. Trimming stripped 1 base from V and 0 bases from J, with 7 bases between. CDR3 length equals 15 residues. CDR3 sequence reads: CASGLGRSSYNEQFF. The CDR3 DNA sequence: TGTGCTAGTGGTTTGGGGCGGAGCTCCTACAATGAGCAGTTCTTC.

This clone was counted between two and nine times. The chain couples TRBV18 to TRBJ2-3, with D unresolved. Trimming left V 6 bases short and J 2 bases short, with 9 bases between. The CDR3 contains 13 residues. Germline assignment: CDR1 KGHSH and CDR2 LQKENI. The CDR3 loop is CASSSLYTDTQYF. DNA of the CDR3: TGTGCCAGCTCTTCCTTGTACACAGATACGCAGTATTTT.

The rearrangement links TRBV3-1 (or the pseudogene TRBV3-2) to TRBJ2-5; no clear D. The germline V gene encodes CDR1 LGHDT and CDR2 YNNKEL (reference sequence). V gave up 7 bases and J gave up 0 bases, with 15 bases separating them. CDR3 length: 15 amino acids. CDR3 protein: CASIDTTGYQETQYF. The CDR3 nucleotides are TGTGCCAGCATCGATACGACTGGGTACCAAGAGACCCAGTACTTC.

The J gene is TRBJ2-7, the V gene TRBV19, with 7 nucleotides matching TRBD1. Losses at the gene ends were 5 bases for V and 2 bases for J; bases not matched to a gene: 9. The CDR3 contains 15 residues. Germline values: CDR1 LNHDA, CDR2 SQIVND (reference sequence). The CDR3 DNA reads TGTGCCAGTAGTCCGTCGGACAGGAACACCTACGAGCAGTACTTC. It yields the protein CASSPSDRNTYEQYF.

V usage is TRBV3-1 (or the pseudogene TRBV3-2) and J usage is TRBJ2-1; the match to TRBD2 covers 10 bases. Germline CDR1 LGHDT, CDR2 YNNKEL (reference sequence). Germline trimming cut 2 bases from V and 5 bases from J; bases unmatched to any gene: 3. The CDR3 is 15 amino acids. The CDR3 here is CASSQPSGGHNEQFF. The CDR3, as DNA: TGTGCCAGCAGCCAACCTAGCGGGGGTCACAATGAGCAGTTCTTC.

The chain is built from TRBV2 and TRBJ1-2; D ambiguous. The length of the CDR3 is 11 residues. V gave up 7 bases and J gave up 4 bases, with 7 bases separating them. Germline assignment: CDR1 SNHLY and CDR2 FYNNEI. The CDR3 spells CASTEVYGYTF. As DNA, the CDR3 is TGTGCCAGCACAGAAGTCTATGGCTACACCTTC. The full variable domain, completed using reference TRBV2 and TRBJ1-2, is EPEVTQTPSHQVTQMGQEVILRCVPISNHLYFYWYRQILGQKVEFLVSFYNNEISEKSEIFDDQFSVERPDGSNFTLKIRSTKLEDSAMYFCASTEVYGYTFGSGTRLTVV.

The J gene is TRBJ1-1, the V gene TRBV5-1; 8 bases map to TRBD1. With 4 bases clipped from V and 6 bases from J, the junction kept 8 bases outside the gene matches. This CDR3 region has 14 residues. Germline V gene data show CDR1 as SGHRS and CDR2 as YFSETQ. This CDR3 reads CASSKGQGLAEAFF. In DNA form, the CDR3 reads TGCGCCAGCAGCAAAGGACAGGGCCTCGCTGAAGCTTTCTTT. The complete variable domain, with remaining parts taken from reference TRBV5-1 and TRBJ1-1, reads KAGVTQTPRYLIKTRGQQVTLSCSPISGHRSVSWYQQTPGQGLQFLFEYFSETQRNKGNFPGRFSGRQFSNSRSEMNVSTLELGDSALYLCASSKGQGLAEAFFGQGTRLTVV.

The rearrangement uses TRBV6-5 and TRBJ2-5; D possibly corresponds to TRBD2 (6 bases). V shed 7 bases and J shed 5 bases, with 20 bases lying between them. CDR3 length equals 15 residues. Germline CDR1 and CDR2: MNHEY and SVGAGI. DNA of the CDR3: TGTGCCAGCACACTCGCAGGAGGGCGCGAGGAGACCCAGTACTTC. Its protein product is CASTLAGGREETQYF.

The gene calls are TRBV7-9 and TRBJ2-1, with TRBD2 matching over 12 bases. Germline V CDR1 and CDR2: SEHNR, FQNEAQ (reference sequence). CDR3 size: 15 residues. The J segment lost 8 bases and the V segment lost 0 bases, leaving 2 bases of the junction unmatched. The CDR3: CASSLATSGSDEQFF. In DNA, the CDR3 is TGTGCCAGCAGCTTAGCGACTAGCGGGAGTGATGAGCAGTTCTTC.

V usage is TRBV5-6 and J usage is TRBJ1-2; 11 nucleotides align to TRBD1. The CDR3 is 15 residues long. From germline, CDR1 is SGHDT and CDR2 YYEEEE. Unmatched junction bases numbered 10, after V lost 4 bases and J lost 8 bases. The CDR3: CASSARDRGFLGYTF. The CDR3 bases are TGTGCCAGCAGCGCCCGGGACAGGGGGTTTTTGGGCTACACCTTC.

The chain has TRBV18 and TRBJ2-7; tentatively, D is TRBD1 (5 bases). CDR1 and CDR2 from the germline V gene are KGHSH and LQKENI. The CDR3 has 14 residues. Between the trimmed V and J ends, which lost 2 bases and 3 bases, there was a span of 11 bases. CDR3 amino acids: CASSPSGLYYEQYF. The CDR3 DNA reads as TGTGCCAGCTCACCATCAGGGTTATACTACGAGCAGTACTTC.